This passage covers 3 T cell receptor beta chains from one sample sequenced in a study of identical twins. TCRdb reprocessed the 5' RACE reads with MiXCR, giving one entry per CDR3 protein. The table records 210,000 or so distinct CDR3 sequences, around 8.1% of them present only once. The same data also went into a second study, on yellow fever vaccine responses in identical twins.

Sequenced material: memory (CD45RO+) T cells sorted from blood. Every receptor here comes from a woman aged 18-29 years in good health.

In this sample, this clonotype turned up a few times. The chain links TRBV11-2 to TRBJ1-1; a weak D match, TRBD1 (5 bases). From germline, CDR1 is SGHAT and CDR2 FQNNGV. Trimming left V 0 bases short and J 5 bases short, with 10 bases between. This CDR3 comprises 14 residues. The CDR3 here is CASSLDVGRTEAFF. The CDR3 DNA reads as TGTGCCAGCAGCTTAGATGTGGGGCGGACTGAAGCTTTCTTT. Based on the CDR3 plus reference TRBV11-2 and TRBJ1-1, the full variable domain is EAGVAQSPRYKIIEKRQSVAFWCNPISGHATLYWYQQILGQGPKLLIQFQNNGVVDDSQLPKDRFSAERLKGVDSTLKIQPAKLEDSAVYLCASSLDVGRTEAFFGQGTRLTVV.

This chain joins TRBV4-2 and TRBJ1-1; a weak D match, TRBD1 (5 bases). V dropped 0 bases and J dropped 10 bases, with 12 bases sitting between them. The germline gives CDR1 LGHNA, CDR2 YNFKEQ. This CDR3 is built from 13 residues. This chain's CDR3 is CASSQDPRGSAFF. The CDR3 DNA sequence: TGTGCCAGCAGCCAAGATCCTAGGGGCTCAGCTTTCTTT.

V gene TRBV5-1 combines with J gene TRBJ2-5; D is possibly TRBD1 (6 bases). This CDR3 is built from 15 residues. CDR1 and CDR2 from the germline V gene are SGHRS and YFSETQ. The germline V and J ends were trimmed by 0 bases and 4 bases, with 13 bases remaining between them. As DNA, the CDR3 is TGCGCCAGCAGCTTGGGGACTCGAGGGGGAGAGACCCAGTACTTC. As protein: CASSLGTRGGETQYF.